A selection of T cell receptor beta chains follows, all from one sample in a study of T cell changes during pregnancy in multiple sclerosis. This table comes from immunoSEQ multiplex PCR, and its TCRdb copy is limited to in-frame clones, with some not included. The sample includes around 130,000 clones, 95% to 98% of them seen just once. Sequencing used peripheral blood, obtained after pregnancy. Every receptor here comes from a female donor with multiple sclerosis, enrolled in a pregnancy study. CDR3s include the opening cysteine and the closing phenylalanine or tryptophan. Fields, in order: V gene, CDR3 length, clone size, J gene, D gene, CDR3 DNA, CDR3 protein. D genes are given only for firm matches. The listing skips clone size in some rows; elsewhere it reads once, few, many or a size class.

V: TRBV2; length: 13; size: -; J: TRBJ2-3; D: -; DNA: TGTGCCAGCAGTGGAGAAATCACAGATACGCAGTATTTT; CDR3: CASSGEITDTQYF
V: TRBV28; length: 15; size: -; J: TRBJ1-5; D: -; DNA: TGTGCCAGCAGTTTCGGGGGTGGCGGCAATCAGCCCCAGCATTTT; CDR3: CASSFGGGGNQPQHF
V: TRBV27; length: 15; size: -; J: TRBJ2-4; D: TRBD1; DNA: TGTGCCAGCAGTTTTTCCCGGGACAGGAAAAACATTCAGTACTTC; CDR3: CASSFSRDRKNIQYF
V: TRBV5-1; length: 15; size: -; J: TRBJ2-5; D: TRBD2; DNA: TGCGCCAGCAGCAGGGGGTCGGGGGGGCAAGAGACCCAGTACTTC; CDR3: CASSRGSGGQETQYF
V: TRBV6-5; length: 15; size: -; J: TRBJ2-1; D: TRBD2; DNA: TGTGCCAGCGTCCGACTAGCGGGGACCAACAATGAGCAGTTCTTC; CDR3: CASVRLAGTNNEQFF
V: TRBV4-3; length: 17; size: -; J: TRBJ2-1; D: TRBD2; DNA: TGCGCCAGCAGCCAAGAGGGGCGCGGGAGGCTTGGGAATGAGCAGTTCTTC; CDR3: CASSQEGRGRLGNEQFF
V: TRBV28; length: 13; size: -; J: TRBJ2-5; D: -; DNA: TGTGCCAGCAGTTTGTCGGGAGTGGAGACCCAGTACTTC; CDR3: CASSLSGVETQYF
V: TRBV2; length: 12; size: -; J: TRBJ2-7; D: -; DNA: TGTGCCAGCAGCACGGGGACCTACGAGCAGTACTTC; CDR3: CASSTGTYEQYF
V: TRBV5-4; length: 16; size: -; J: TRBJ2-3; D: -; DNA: TGTGCCAGCAGCTGGGACCGGACAGACATCACAGATACGCAGTATTTT; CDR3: CASSWDRTDITDTQYF
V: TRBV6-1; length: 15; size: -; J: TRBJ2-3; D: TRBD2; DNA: TGTGCCAGCTCCCAATGGGGGGAGGGCGAAGATACGCAGTATTTT; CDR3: CASSQWGEGEDTQYF
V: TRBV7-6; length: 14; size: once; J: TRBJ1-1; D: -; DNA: TGTGCCAGCAGCGTCGAGGGAGCGAACACTGAAGCTTTCTTT; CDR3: CASSVEGANTEAFF
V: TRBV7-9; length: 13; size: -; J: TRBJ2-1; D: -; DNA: TGTGCCAGCAGCTTAGTTGGCAACAATGAGCAGTTCTTC; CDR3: CASSLVGNNEQFF
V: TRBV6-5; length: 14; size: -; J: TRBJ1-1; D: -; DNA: TGTGCCAGCAGTTACCAGGGGTTGAACACTGAAGCTTTCTTT; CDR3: CASSYQGLNTEAFF
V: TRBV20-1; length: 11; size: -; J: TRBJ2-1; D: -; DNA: TGCAGTGCTAGTTACTACAATGAGCAGTTCTTC; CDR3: CSASYYNEQFF
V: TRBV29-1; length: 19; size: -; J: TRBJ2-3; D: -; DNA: TGCAGCGTACACAGGGTCCAGGGAGGGAGGCTTGACCGCACAGATACGCAGTATTTT; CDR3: CSVHRVQGGRLDRTDTQYF
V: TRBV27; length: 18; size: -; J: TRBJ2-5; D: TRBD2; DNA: TGTGCCAGCAGTCCAGCGGGAGGGCCTGGATTGAGGGAGGAGACCCAGTACTTC; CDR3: CASSPAGGPGLREETQYF
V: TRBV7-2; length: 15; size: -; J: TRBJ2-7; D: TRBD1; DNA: TGTGCCAGCAGCTACCGGGACAGGGTTCAGTACGAGCAGTACTTC; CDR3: CASSYRDRVQYEQYF
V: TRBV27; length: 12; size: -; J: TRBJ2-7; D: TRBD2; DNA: TGTGCCAGCAGTTTTGGCGGGAGCGAGCAGTACTTC; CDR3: CASSFGGSEQYF
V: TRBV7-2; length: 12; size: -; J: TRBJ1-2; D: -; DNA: TGTGCCAGCAGGAGAACAGAGTATGGCTACACCTTC; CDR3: CASRRTEYGYTF
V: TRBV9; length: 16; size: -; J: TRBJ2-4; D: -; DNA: TGTGCCAGCAGCGTAGCTAACACAGACGGGGAAAACATTCAGTACTTC; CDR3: CASSVANTDGENIQYF
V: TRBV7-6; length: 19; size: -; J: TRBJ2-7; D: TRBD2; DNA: TGTGCCAGCAGCTCCGTAGTAGGACAGACAAGCGGGAGGGCCTACGAGCAGTACTTC; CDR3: CASSSVVGQTSGRAYEQYF
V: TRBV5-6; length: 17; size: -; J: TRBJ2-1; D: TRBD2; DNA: TGTGCCAGCAGCTTGCCGGAGGGAGGGCCCCCCTACAATGAGCAGTTCTTC; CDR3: CASSLPEGGPPYNEQFF
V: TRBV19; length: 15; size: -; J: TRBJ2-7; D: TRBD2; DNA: TGTGCCAGTAGTATACTGGGAGGGAGGGCCAACGAGCAGTACTTC; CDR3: CASSILGGRANEQYF
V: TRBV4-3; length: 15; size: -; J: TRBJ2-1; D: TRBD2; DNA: TGCGCCAGCAGCCAAGACGGGAGGGACTACAATGAGCAGTTCTTC; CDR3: CASSQDGRDYNEQFF
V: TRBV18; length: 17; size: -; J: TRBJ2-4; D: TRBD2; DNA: TGTGCCAGCTCGACTAGCGGGAGTTACGGGGCCAAAAACATTCAGTACTTC; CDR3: CASSTSGSYGAKNIQYF
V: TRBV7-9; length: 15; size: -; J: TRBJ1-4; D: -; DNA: TGTGCCAGCAGCCCCTACGAGCTGACTAATGAAAAACTGTTTTTT; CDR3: CASSPYELTNEKLFF
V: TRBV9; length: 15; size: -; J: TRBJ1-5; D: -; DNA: TGTGCCAGCAGCGTAGGGGGGGAGCCCGAACAGCCCCAGCATTTT; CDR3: CASSVGGEPEQPQHF
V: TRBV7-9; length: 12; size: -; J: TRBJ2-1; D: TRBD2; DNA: TGTGCCAGCAGCCAGAAGCGGGAGAATTTGTTCTTC; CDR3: CASSQKRENLFF
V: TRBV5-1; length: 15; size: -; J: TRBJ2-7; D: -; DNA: TGCGCCAGCAGCTTTGACATTACCTTGGTAAACGAGCAGTACTTC; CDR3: CASSFDITLVNEQYF
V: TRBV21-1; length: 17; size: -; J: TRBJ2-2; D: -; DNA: TGTGCCAGCAGCCCCAGACTAGCGGGAGAAAACACCGGGGAGCTGTTTTTT; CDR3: CASSPRLAGENTGELFF
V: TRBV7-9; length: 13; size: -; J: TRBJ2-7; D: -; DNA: TGTGCCAGCAGGAGCGGAGGAACTGCCGAGCAGTACTTC; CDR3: CASRSGGTAEQYF
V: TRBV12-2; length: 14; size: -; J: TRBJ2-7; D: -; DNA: TGTGCAAGTCGGACGACAGGTCCCAGGCTCGAGCAGTACTTC; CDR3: CASRTTGPRLEQYF
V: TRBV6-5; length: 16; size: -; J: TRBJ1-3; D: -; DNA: TGTGCCAGCAGTTCGACCTCGGGCGAAGGCGGGTACACCATATATTTT; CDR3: CASSSTSGEGGYTIYF
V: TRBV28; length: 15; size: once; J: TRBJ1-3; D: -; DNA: TGTGCCAGCAGTTTTGTCACAGGGCTTGGAAACACCATATATTTT; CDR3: CASSFVTGLGNTIYF
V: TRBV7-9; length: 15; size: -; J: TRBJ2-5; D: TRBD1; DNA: TGTGCCAGCAGCTTGATTGGACAGGACGAAGAGACCCAGTACTTC; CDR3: CASSLIGQDEETQYF
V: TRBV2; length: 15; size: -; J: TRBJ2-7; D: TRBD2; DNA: TGTGCCAGCAGTGAAAGGCTAGCGGGACCCTACGAGCAGTACTTC; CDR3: CASSERLAGPYEQYF
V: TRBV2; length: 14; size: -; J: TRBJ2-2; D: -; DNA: TGTGCCAGCAGTTTGCCGGGAGCCACCGGGGAGCTGTTTTTT; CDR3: CASSLPGATGELFF
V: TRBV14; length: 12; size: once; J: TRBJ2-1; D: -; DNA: TGTGCCAGCAGCCAACAGGGAAATGAGCAGTTCTTC; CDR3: CASSQQGNEQFF
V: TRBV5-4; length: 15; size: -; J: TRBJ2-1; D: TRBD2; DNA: TGTGCCAGCAGCATGGGACTAGCGTTCGACAATGAGCAGTTCTTC; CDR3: CASSMGLAFDNEQFF
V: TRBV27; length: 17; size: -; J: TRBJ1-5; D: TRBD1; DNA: TGTGCCAGCAGTTTGGCCGGGACAGGGGCAAGCAATCAGCCCCAGCATTTT; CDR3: CASSLAGTGASNQPQHF